This TCR beta chain was identified in a study of blood T cell repertoires in COVID-19. The overall study: From T cells, B-cell-depleted T cells, or PBMCs came the material, which was cDNA or gDNA.

From germline, CDR1 is KGHDR and CDR2 SFDVKD. The V gene end was trimmed by 4 bases and the J gene end by 0 bases; junction bases not matched to a gene: 0. This CDR3 comprises 14 residues. Under the authors' procedure: Nucleated cell counts were estimated from reference gene primer amplification. Sequencing was performed with immunoSEQ multiplex PCR; in TCRdb, only in-frame clones are kept and a portion is missing. V and J calls and clone size are copied from that table; D and trimming were computed from the DNA. Here the sample spans about 92,000 clones, around 81% being singletons. The origin of this receptor is a man aged 50 to 60 who had recovered from COVID-19. This chain uses TRBV24-1 with TRBJ2-3; TRBD1 matches at 7 bases. Sequencing was carried out using peripheral blood. As DNA, the CDR3 is TGTGCCACCAGTGAGGGACAGAGCACAGATACGCAGTATTTT. This codes for CATSEGQSTDTQYF.